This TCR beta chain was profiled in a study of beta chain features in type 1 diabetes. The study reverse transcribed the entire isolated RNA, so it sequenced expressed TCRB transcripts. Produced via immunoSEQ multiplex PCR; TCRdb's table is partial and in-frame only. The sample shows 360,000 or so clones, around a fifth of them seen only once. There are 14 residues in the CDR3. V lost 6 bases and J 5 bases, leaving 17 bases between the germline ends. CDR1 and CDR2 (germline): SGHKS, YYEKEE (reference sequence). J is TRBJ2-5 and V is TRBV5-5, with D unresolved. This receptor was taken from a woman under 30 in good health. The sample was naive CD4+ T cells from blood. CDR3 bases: TGTGCCAGCAATATCGGTCCCGCACTGGAGACCCAGTACTTC. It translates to CASNIGPALETQYF.